Below are 3 T cell receptor beta chains sequenced from a single sample in a study of blood T cells in healthy people across ages. Combining a sample-barcoded 5' primer with a J-beta primer mix, a second PCR ran for about 7 to 12 cycles. TCRdb passed the 5' RACE reads through MiXCR, listing each CDR3 protein once. The profile shows 1.4 million to 1.5 million distinct CDR3 sequences, approximately 40% of them singletons. The specimen was blood. The source is a woman under 30 in good health.

This chain uses TRBV5-1 with TRBJ2-4; maybe TRBD2 (6 bases). CDR3 length: 17 residues. V lost 4 bases, J lost 0 bases, and 17 bases lay in between. The germline CDR1 and CDR2 sequences are SGHRS and YFSETQ. The chain's CDR3 is CASSPVVAALAKNIQYF. As DNA, the CDR3 is TGCGCCAGCAGCCCTGTGGTAGCGGCCCTAGCCAAAAACATTCAGTACTTC.

This clonotype was observed at least ten times. The V gene is TRBV2, the J gene TRBJ2-3, with TRBD2 matching over 10 bases. CDR3 length: 15 residues. With V trimmed by 7 bases and J by 4 bases, 8 bases remained unmatched. Germline-derived CDR1 and CDR2 are SNHLY and FYNNEI. CDR3 sequence (DNA): TGTGCCAGCACCAAACTAGCGGGATACCCAGATACGCAGTATTTT. This codes for CASTKLAGYPDTQYF.

In this sample, this clonotype turned up a few times. This chain joins TRBV6-1 and TRBJ2-3; D is possibly TRBD2 (6 bases). Germline lookup yields CDR1 MNHNS and CDR2 SASEGT. Trimming took 2 bases from V and 3 from J, leaving 9 bases between them. This CDR3 spans 14 amino acids. The CDR3 reads CASSERRETDTQYF. In nucleotides, the CDR3 is TGTGCCAGCAGTGAACGGAGGGAAACAGATACGCAGTATTTT.